This T cell receptor (beta chain) was identified in a study of T cells after yellow fever vaccination. This CDR3 is built from 16 residues. Germline lookup yields CDR1 MGHRA and CDR2 YSYEKL. With 3 bases clipped from V and 2 bases from J, the junction kept 5 bases outside the gene matches. MiXCR, applied by TCRdb to the 5' RACE reads, yields one record per CDR3 protein. The sample shows over 250,000 distinct CDR3 sequences, about 4% of them seen only once. The chain links TRBV4-1 to TRBJ1-4; 8 bases map to TRBD1. This sequence was found in a man in his late teens or twenties who received the YFV17D yellow fever vaccine. The sample consisted of PBMCs, taken 5 days after the yellow fever booster vaccination. Here the CDR3 DNA reads TGCGCCAGCAGCCAGATCCAGGGGGCGACTAATGAAAAACTGTTTTTT. Its translation is CASSQIQGATNEKLFF.